Described below is a single T cell receptor (beta chain) sequence and its context. Its antigen remains unidentified. Base qualities were left out, and no much larger clone turns up one base away. Libraries were built with the immunoSEQ multiplex PCR assay. For the multiplex PCR, a mixture combining 60 forward primers for TCR Vbeta segments and 13 reverse primers for TCR Jbeta segments was used. A multiplex PCR assay on genomic DNA amplified the CDR3 region of rearranged TCR beta genes. Amplified TCR beta libraries were sequenced as 87-base-pair reads on the Illumina HiSeq System. As for the original processing: Across the 640 or so repertoires, a later analysis counted approximately 83 million unique TCR beta chains, some 11 million of which were shared by at least two donors. Raw reads were error-corrected and collapsed into unique sequences with a nearest-neighbor algorithm that merged closely related sequences to remove PCR and sequencing errors. Alignment of CDR3 sequences to IMGT reference sequences was used to assign V, D and J gene segments. For a sequence to be retained, at least a six-nucleotide match to both a V gene segment and a J gene segment was required. A rearrangement counted as productive if the CDR3 had no stop codons and remained in frame with V and J, and every other rearrangement counted as non-productive. CDR3 was defined according to IMGT convention as the region running from the second conserved V-encoded cysteine to the conserved J-encoded phenylalanine. The earlier analysis of fewer than 750 of the donors excluded sequences that lacked an unambiguous match to a single V gene segment. In an earlier analysis of approximately 590 of the donors, a V segment was called functional when productive rearrangements were above 56.7%, and segregating when the standard deviation between donors exceeded 5%. A statistical classification framework was developed to diagnose cytomegalovirus status using the catalog of TCR beta chain sequences. V and J gene assignment, in a later analysis, came from comparing TCR nucleotide sequences with IMGT/GENE-DB human TR gene sequences. Using the TCRdist pipeline, a later analysis assigned CDR3 sequences along with most-parsimonious VDJ recombination scenarios. A later analysis defined each TCR beta chain by its CDR3 amino acid sequence plus V-gene family, and excluded reads lacking a unique V-gene family. In a later analysis, some 600 highly shared, low-generation-probability nucleotide sequences were removed to address suspected cross-contamination and a sequencing artifact. For each public chain, a later analysis derived a clonal expansion index from normalized ranks of inferred template counts within each repertoire. Generation probabilities in a later analysis came from a VDJ recombination model fitted to out-of-frame rearrangements, and those results were checked against IGoR. A later analysis scored TCR-TCR, TCR-HLA and TCR-CMV co-occurrence with hypergeometric tests, applying a repertoire-size bias correction to TCR pairs. A later analysis estimated false discovery rates by permuting HLA or CMV assignments 20 times. In a later analysis, co-occurring TCRs were grouped using DBSCAN, with TCRdist sequence similarity added in when clustering inside HLA-allele-positive subsets. For co-occurrence clustering, repertoires with fewer than 30,000 or more than 120,000 public chains were excluded, along with a handful of repertoires with anomalous nucleotide sharing. The source is immuneACCESS, and TCRdb retained only in-frame sequences with V and J called. Part of the clones is not carried over; for the studies checked, unresolved V genes explain less than half of this, and the remainder is unexplained. V and J calls and clone size come straight from that table; D and trimming were deduced from the DNA. The sample includes about 95,000 clones, with around 73% observed a single time. Together, the top ten hold about 4% of the sample.

Trimming accounts for 2 bases at V and 7 bases at J, while the number of junction bases matched to no gene is 9. The CDR3 runs 17 amino acids, cysteine and phenylalanine included. Only the CDR3 DNA is retained, 51 bases long and in frame from the first base. CDR1 and CDR2 were assigned from the germline V gene as MGHDK and SYGVNS. The cohort was made up of 650 to 700 healthy bone marrow donors. All cohort members were sampled while nominally healthy, although unrecorded immune exposures were likely present. The donor tested CMV seropositive, placing the donor among the 290 or so seropositive members of the cohort. A peripheral blood sample was provided by each donor, and peripheral blood mononuclear cells were used for TCR beta sequencing. Genomic DNA extraction from the blood cell samples was performed with the Qiagen DNeasy Blood Extraction Kit. These data come from a study of cytomegalovirus exposure and HLA in healthy donors listed by TCRdb under 2017. Regarding the study in general: In an earlier analysis of about 560 of the donors, approximately 300 Gb of sequence data and about 110 million unique TCR beta sequences from approximately 180 million T cells were reported. An early release that covered some 630 HLA-typed donors contained 250 to 350 gigabases of sequencing data and tens of millions of unique TCR sequences. Of the roughly 400 genotyped donors, roughly 76% were placed in the genetic ancestry cluster associated with self-reported Caucasian donors. The study aimed to test whether cataloging public T cell receptors could reveal signatures of past pathogen exposure. Using immunosequencing, the study profiled T cell repertoires from roughly 650 subjects and related those repertoires to cytomegalovirus serostatus. A separate validation cohort of approximately 130 different subjects was used in addition to the approximately 670-subject first cohort. High-throughput TCR immunosequencing, statistical association of individual TCRs with disease status, and machine learning were combined to predict cytomegalovirus infection status. A later analysis re-examined previously published TCR beta repertoires from over 500 donors and added high-resolution HLA genotyping to investigate patterns of TCR occurrence. The later analysis used no new phenotypic data to find candidate immune exposures, relying instead on TCR beta sequences and their occurrence across donors. In an earlier analysis of a few hundred of the donors, high-throughput TCR beta sequencing was used to judge whether each TCR beta V gene segment behaved as functional or pseudogenic. Alongside the repertoire data, information on donor age, sex, ethnicity and CMV serostatus was compiled. A later genetic analysis took genome-wide SNP genotypes for about 55% of the 666 donors and used that subset as a discovery cohort. All discovery cohort repertoires had been generated using a single sequencing platform. Both class I and class II loci were covered by HLA typing, at four-digit resolution. The number of donors typed differed by locus, with roughly 620-640 for A, B, C, DRB1 and DQB1, 522 for DQA1, some 570 for DPA1, and under 490 for DPB1. Roughly 5 DR-DQ haplotypes were handled as single units for association and clustering, since linkage in the cohort was strong. Across 398 genotyped donors of the cohort, an average of approximately 240,000 unique TCR beta nucleotide sequences per donor were sequenced, and approximately 17% of those sequences were non-productive.

What the research found in general, with its limitations: The study gave a list of 150 to 200 TCR beta chains associated with cytomegalovirus. An earlier analysis of around 600 of the donors showed that most TCR beta V segments appeared in productive rearrangements either about 90% or about 30% of the time, which broadly matched IMGT annotations. Compared with the roughly 700-donor mean, donors in an Asian-associated ancestry cluster had fewer N-insertions in productive TCRs, according to a later genetic analysis. According to the authors, the approach could potentially be generalized to other disease states and immunological phenotypes. Assigning TCR associations to individual alleles was difficult when HLA alleles, especially DR and DQ, strongly co-occurred. Presence/absence analyses assumed roughly uniform sequencing depth across donors, an assumption that may not hold. Immune exposure information for the cohort was limited to CMV serostatus. Because HLA typing was unavailable for some donors at each locus, only the typed subset was used in association tests. A later genetic analysis associated a missense DCLRE1C variant with V-gene and J-gene trimming of TCR beta chains, and an independent cohort replicated the association. The classifier was reported to diagnose cytomegalovirus status with high specificity and sensitivity in both the original and validation cohorts. The earlier analysis of 450 to 700 of the donors excluded 15 to 20 rarely observed V segments, including chromosome 9 orphons, because counts were too low. Correlated functional status among segregating V segments might reflect linkage disequilibrium, but an unknown experimental factor could not be ruled out. At a false discovery rate of 0.05, a later analysis linked some 17,000 TCR beta sequences to specific HLA alleles. In a later analysis, most CMV-associated TCR beta chains were found to appear HLA-restricted, with HLA associations seemingly driven largely by CMV exposure. A later analysis found that TCR association rates varied across HLA loci, with DRB1 alleles showing the most associated TCRs and HLA-C alleles the fewest. In a later analysis, HLA-associated TCR beta chains showed more clonal expansion and lower generation probabilities than non-associated chains that were equally common. A cluster of highly shared sequence variants was judged likely to be a technical artifact of the sequencing pipeline. This cohort had only TCR beta chains sequenced, and the lack of alpha or paired-chain data limited which features could be detected. Several of the top co-occurrence clusters appeared to be linked to parvovirus B19, influenza, CMV and Epstein-Barr virus, according to a later analysis. Most TCR sequences were seen in very few donors, while some public TCRs were found in many individuals. A few of the identified cytomegalovirus-associated TCR beta chains were confirmed in vitro to be specific for cytomegalovirus antigens. A further reported finding was that TCR beta sequences accurately predicted the HLA-A and HLA-B alleles for most subjects in the first cohort. Some IMGT-functional V segments, including TRBV6-2 and TRBV6-3, could not be distinguished by the 87-base-pair reads and were therefore excluded.

The TCR was taken from a woman aged 40 to 55 in good health and CMV-seropositive. The sample was PBMCs. The chain couples TRBV25-1 to TRBJ2-1, and TRBD2 matches 12 of the central bases. The CDR3 region reads CASSENRVGLAGNEQFF. In nucleotide form, the sequence is TGTGCCAGCAGTGAAAATAGGGTTGGACTAGCGGGAAATGAGCAGTTCTTC.